Listed below are T cell receptor beta chains from one sample, sequenced in a study of neurological immune-mediated disorders. MiXCR, applied by TCRdb to the 5' RACE reads, yields one record per CDR3 protein. Here the sample spans about 82,000 distinct CDR3 sequences, 2.6% being singletons. Sequencing was performed on PBMCs. The receptors were sampled from a woman aged 25 to 39 with multiple sclerosis. Each CDR3 is given with its conserved first and last residue. Each record gives: J gene, clone size, V gene, D gene, CDR3 protein, CDR3 DNA. A D gene is named only where the DNA matches it firmly. Clone size is stated in some rows and not others, as once, few, many or a class when expanded.

>TRBJ2-5|many|TRBV18|NA
CASSLNEIAPETQYF
TGTGCCAGCTCACTAAATGAGATAGCGCCGGAGACCCAGTACTTC
>TRBJ1-5|many|TRBV7-2|TRBD1
CASSLSAPGGQPQHF
TGTGCCAGCAGCTTATCCGCGCCAGGGGGGCAGCCCCAGCATTTT
>TRBJ2-1|many|TRBV7-9|NA
CASSLIRMYNEQFF
TGTGCCAGCAGCTTAATCAGGATGTACAATGAGCAGTTCTTC
>TRBJ2-7|few|TRBV7-8|NA
CASSFATIAGSYEQYF
TGTGCCAGCAGCTTTGCAACAATTGCTGGCTCCTACGAGCAGTACTTC
>TRBJ2-1|many|TRBV5-6|NA
CASSSTRNEQFF
TGTGCCAGCAGCTCAACACGGAATGAGCAGTTCTTC
>TRBJ2-3|many|TRBV6-2/TRBV6-3|NA
CASRKYDGSVTDTQYF
TGTGCCAGCAGGAAATATGATGGATCGGTCACAGATACGCAGTATTTT
>TRBJ2-2|many|TRBV4-2|NA
CASSPTGVGELFF
TGTGCCAGCAGCCCAACGGGGGTGGGGGAGCTGTTTTTT
>TRBJ2-1|many|TRBV29-1|TRBD2
CSVVYGTRDIWYNEQFF
TGCAGCGTTGTCTATGGGACTAGAGACATTTGGTACAATGAGCAGTTCTTC
>TRBJ2-5|many|TRBV20-1|NA
CSARADGGVTETQYF
TGCAGTGCTAGGGCGGATGGGGGAGTGACGGAGACCCAGTACTTC
>TRBJ2-1|many|TRBV20-1|NA
CSARELPHEQFF
TGCAGTGCTAGAGAGTTACCCCATGAGCAGTTCTTC
>TRBJ1-1|many|TRBV7-9|NA
CASSSVSGFLYTEAFF
TGTGCCAGCAGCTCAGTCAGCGGGTTTTTATACACTGAAGCTTTCTTT
>TRBJ2-4|many|TRBV20-1|TRBD1
CSARDISTGQGRNIQYF
TGCAGTGCTAGAGATATTAGTACCGGACAGGGAAGGAACATTCAGTACTTC
>TRBJ2-1|many|TRBV28|TRBD2
CASSLWTSGRNEQFF
TGTGCCAGCAGTTTATGGACTAGCGGGAGGAATGAGCAGTTCTTC
>TRBJ2-2|many|TRBV7-6|NA
CASSLVGSGANTGELFF
TGTGCCAGCAGCTTAGTAGGTAGCGGAGCGAACACCGGGGAGCTGTTTTTT
>TRBJ1-1|many|TRBV3-1|NA
CASSQDYREATEAFF
TGTGCCAGCAGCCAAGATTACAGGGAGGCCACTGAAGCTTTCTTT
>TRBJ1-5|many|TRBV10-3|NA
CAISGQQGQPQHF
TGTGCCATCAGTGGACAACAGGGCCAGCCCCAGCATTTT
>TRBJ2-1|many|TRBV6-5|TRBD1
CASSYWTGANEQFF
TGTGCCAGCAGTTACTGGACAGGGGCTAATGAGCAGTTCTTC
>TRBJ2-5|NA|TRBV7-7|TRBD2
CASSLVGLAETQYF
TGTGCCAGCAGCTTAGTTGGACTAGCGGAGACCCAGTACTTC
>TRBJ2-7|many|TRBV5-6|NA
CASSYDFTYEQYF
TGTGCCAGCAGCTATGACTTTACCTACGAGCAGTACTTC
>TRBJ2-5|many|TRBV4-3|NA
CASSQAAVGIETQYF
TGCGCCAGCAGCCAAGCGGCAGTAGGAATAGAGACCCAGTACTTC
>TRBJ1-1|few|TRBV19|NA
CASDLGGNAEAFF
TGTGCCAGTGACCTGGGGGGGAACGCTGAAGCTTTCTTT
>TRBJ2-1|many|TRBV20-1|NA
CSARSGTTESPFF
TGCAGTGCTAGGAGTGGGACGACCGAATCTCCTTTCTTC
>TRBJ2-3|many|TRBV7-2|TRBD2
CASSLEGTSGKTDTQYF
TGTGCCAGCAGCTTAGAAGGGACTAGCGGGAAAACAGATACGCAGTATTTT
>TRBJ1-1|many|TRBV4-3|NA
CASSQGLMNTEAFF
TGCGCCAGCAGCCAGGGCCTTATGAACACTGAAGCTTTCTTT
>TRBJ2-5|many|TRBV15|NA
CATSRPGPERGTQYF
TGTGCCACCAGCAGACCCGGGCCCGAGAGGGGAACCCAGTACTTC
>TRBJ1-2|many|TRBV6-2/TRBV6-3|NA
CASSLTPAPGYTF
TGTGCCAGCAGTTTAACCCCCGCTCCAGGCTACACCTTC
>TRBJ1-5|many|TRBV28|NA
CASSFDTNNQPQHF
TGTGCCAGCAGTTTTGACACTAACAATCAGCCCCAGCATTTT
>TRBJ2-7|many|TRBV20-1|NA
CSARVLLGIGAQEQYF
TGCAGTGCTAGGGTCCTTCTGGGAATCGGAGCCCAGGAGCAGTACTTC
>TRBJ2-1|many|TRBV3-1|NA
CASSPRVGVGEQFF
TGTGCCAGCAGCCCCCGTGTGGGCGTCGGTGAGCAGTTCTTC
>TRBJ1-3|many|TRBV6-6|NA
CASSLGSTGNTIYF
TGTGCCAGCAGTTTGGGCAGCACTGGAAACACCATATATTTT
>TRBJ1-1|many|TRBV24-1|NA
CATRDGPNTEAFF
TGTGCCACCAGGGACGGACCTAACACTGAAGCTTTCTTT
>TRBJ2-3|many|TRBV24-1|TRBD2
CATSDVPRSGAGGPPDTQYF
TGTGCCACCAGTGATGTCCCCCGTTCGGGGGCGGGAGGGCCCCCGGATACGCAGTATTTT
>TRBJ2-1|many|TRBV21-1|NA
CASSKEVPGTGTDNEQFF
TGTGCCAGCAGCAAAGAGGTCCCCGGGACGGGGACGGACAATGAGCAGTTCTTC
>TRBJ2-1|many|TRBV10-3|NA
CAISEPPNEQFF
TGTGCCATCAGTGAGCCCCCCAATGAGCAGTTCTTC
>TRBJ1-1|many|TRBV10-3|NA
CAISAYSGNTEAFF
TGTGCCATCAGTGCTTATAGCGGGAACACTGAAGCTTTCTTT